This T cell receptor beta chain was identified during a study of T cell repertoires in cytomegalovirus infection. On the study more broadly: Matching HLA type, along with CMV infection, was indicated by public TCR beta signatures. Findings of the study overall: HLA-C-restricted, CMV-specific TCR beta clonotypes were dominant ex vivo. Pooled public TCR beta family frequency picked out CMV carriers with the relevant HLA.

CDR1 is LNHNV, CDR2 YYDKDF, per germline (reference sequence). Unmatched junction bases numbered 6, after V lost 3 bases and J lost 4 bases. The CDR3 extends over 16 amino acids. TCRdb analysed the reads with MiXCR anew, one entry per CDR3 protein. Of approximately 730,000 distinct CDR3 sequences listed, almost 30% are singletons. About this clonotype itself: Its target is unknown.

The receptor's source is a human donor in good health (CMV status not recorded). Some clones in this sample may be carry-over from other donors' samples. The chain uses TRBV15 and TRBJ1-5; 10 nucleotides align to TRBD1. The input for sequencing was cultured CD8+ T cells from PBMCs, taken from culture after CMV antigen stimulation. This CDR3 reads CATSRTGQGFNQPQHF. The CDR3 DNA is TGTGCCACCAGCAGGACGGGACAGGGGTTTAATCAGCCCCAGCATTTT.